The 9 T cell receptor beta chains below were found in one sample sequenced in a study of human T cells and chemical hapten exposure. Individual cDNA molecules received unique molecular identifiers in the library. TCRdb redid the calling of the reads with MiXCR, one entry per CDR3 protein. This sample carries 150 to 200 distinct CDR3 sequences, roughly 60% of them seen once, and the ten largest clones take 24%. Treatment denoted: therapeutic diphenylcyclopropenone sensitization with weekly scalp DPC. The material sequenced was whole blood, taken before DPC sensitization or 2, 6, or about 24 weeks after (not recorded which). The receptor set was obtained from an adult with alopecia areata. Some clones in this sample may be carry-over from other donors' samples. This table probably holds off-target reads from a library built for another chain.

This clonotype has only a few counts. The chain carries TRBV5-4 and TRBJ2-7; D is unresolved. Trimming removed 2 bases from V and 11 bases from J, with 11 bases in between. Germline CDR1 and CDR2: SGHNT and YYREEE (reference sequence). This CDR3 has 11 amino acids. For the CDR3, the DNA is TGTGCCAGCAGCTTATCGCAGGAAAAGTACTTC. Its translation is CASSLSQEKYF.

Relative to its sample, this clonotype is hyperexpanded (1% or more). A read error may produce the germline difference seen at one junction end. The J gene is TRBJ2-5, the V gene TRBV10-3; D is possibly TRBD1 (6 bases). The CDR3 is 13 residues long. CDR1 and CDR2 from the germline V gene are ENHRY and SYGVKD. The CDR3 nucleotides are TGTGCCAGCAGTAGACAGGTAGAAGAGACCCAGTACTTC. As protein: CASSRQVEETQYF.

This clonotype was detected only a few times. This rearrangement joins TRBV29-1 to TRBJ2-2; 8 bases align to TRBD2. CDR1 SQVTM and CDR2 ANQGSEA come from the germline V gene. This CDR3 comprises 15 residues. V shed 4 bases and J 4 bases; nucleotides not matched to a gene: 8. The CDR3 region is CSVVRVAGPTGELFF. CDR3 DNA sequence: TGCAGCGTTGTCCGAGTAGCGGGACCCACCGGGGAGCTGTTTTTT.

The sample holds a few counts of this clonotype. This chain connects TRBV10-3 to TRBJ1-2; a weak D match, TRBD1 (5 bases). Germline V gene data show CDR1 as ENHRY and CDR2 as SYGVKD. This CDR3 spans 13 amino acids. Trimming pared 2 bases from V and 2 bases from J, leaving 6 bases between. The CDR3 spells CAISEGQNYGYTF. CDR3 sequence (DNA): TGTGCCATCAGTGAGGGACAAAACTATGGCTACACCTTC.

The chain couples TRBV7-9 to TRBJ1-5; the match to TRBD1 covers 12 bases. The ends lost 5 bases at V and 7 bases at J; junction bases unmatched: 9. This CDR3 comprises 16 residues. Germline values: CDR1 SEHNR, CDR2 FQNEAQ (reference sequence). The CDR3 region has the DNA TGTGCCAGCAGCAAGGGGACAGGGGGCGGCCGCCAGCCCCAGCATTTT. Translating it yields CASSKGTGGGRQPQHF.

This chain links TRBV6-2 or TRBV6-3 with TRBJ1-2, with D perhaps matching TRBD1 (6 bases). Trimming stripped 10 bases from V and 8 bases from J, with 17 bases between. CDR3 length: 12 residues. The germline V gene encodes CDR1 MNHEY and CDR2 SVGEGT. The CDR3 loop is CAIHSGARGYTF. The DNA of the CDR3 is TGTGCCATCCACTCGGGGGCGCGGGGCTACACCTTC.

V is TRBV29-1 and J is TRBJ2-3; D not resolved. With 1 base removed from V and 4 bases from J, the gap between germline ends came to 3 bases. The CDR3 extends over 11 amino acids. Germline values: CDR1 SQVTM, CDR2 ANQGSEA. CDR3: CSVEGADTQYF. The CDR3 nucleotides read TGCAGCGTTGAAGGCGCAGATACGCAGTATTTT.

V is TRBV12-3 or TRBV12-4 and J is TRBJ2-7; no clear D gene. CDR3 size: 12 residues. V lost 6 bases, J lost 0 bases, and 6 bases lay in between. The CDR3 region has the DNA TGTGCCAGCAGAGGTCCCTCCTACGAGCAGTACTTC. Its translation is CASRGPSYEQYF.

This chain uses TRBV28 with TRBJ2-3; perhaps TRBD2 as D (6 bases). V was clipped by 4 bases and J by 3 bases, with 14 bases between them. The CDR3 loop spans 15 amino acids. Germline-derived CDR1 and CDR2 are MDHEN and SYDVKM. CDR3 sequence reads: CASSSTRGGTDTQYF. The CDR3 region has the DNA TGTGCCAGCAGTTCAACTCGTGGAGGGACAGATACGCAGTATTTT.